The sequence of this TCR beta chain was determined in a study of control samples from healthy donors and cancer patients (dated by TCRdb to about 2020). Receptors were amplified or captured by the immunoSEQ multiplex PCR assay. The clones in this table, taken by TCRdb from immuneACCESS, are in-frame only. Not every clone is retained; where verified, under half of the shortfall comes from an unresolved V gene, and the cause of the rest is unknown. Counted in this sample were about 150,000 clones; 85% to 95% of them appeared once. The top ten hold 14% of the sample. In the case of this clone: Its antigen remains unidentified. No much larger clonotype is one base removed from it; base qualities were not supplied.

The germline V gene specifies KGHSH as CDR1 and LQKENI as CDR2. V was cut back by 0 bases and J by 8 bases, leaving a gap of 13 bases between them. The CDR3 goes from the cysteine to the phenylalanine over 14 residues. Solely the CDR3 DNA is kept, with 42 bases framed from the first base. The chain was built from TRBV18 and TRBJ1-2; a tentative D call is TRBD1 (6 bases match). The sample taken for sequencing was PBMCs. This TCR was recovered from a man aged 60-69 years with colorectal cancer. The encoded CDR3 is CASSPPTGSDGYTF. In nucleotides, the sequence is TGTGCCAGCTCACCACCTACAGGGTCCGACGGCTACACCTTC.